The 28 T cell receptor beta chains below come from one sample, sequenced in a study of T cell responses to AZD1222 COVID-19 vaccine. Only in-frame clones appear in the TCRdb table, and some are missing; sequencing was by immunoSEQ multiplex PCR. In the table there are tens of thousands of clones, roughly 87% of which are singletons. The sample was peripheral blood, taken 28 days after the second AZD1222 dose. The receptors come from an adult who received the AZD1222 COVID-19 vaccine.

This chain connects TRBV18 to TRBJ1-2; D not resolved. The CDR3 extends over 13 amino acids. V shed 2 bases and J shed 3 bases, with 7 bases lying between them. In germline, CDR1 is KGHSH, CDR2 LQKENI. CDR3 sequence reads: CASSPSTDYGYTF. CDR3 nucleotide sequence: TGTGCCAGCTCACCATCTACAGACTATGGCTACACCTTC.

The chain uses TRBV13 and TRBJ1-2, with a tentative D call TRBD1 (5 bases). The CDR3 loop spans 13 amino acids. With 1 base removed from V and 8 bases from J, the gap between germline ends came to 11 bases. Germline V gene data show CDR1 as PRHDT and CDR2 as FYEKMQ (reference sequence). The CDR3 protein is CASSLVSDIGYTF. In DNA, the CDR3 is TGTGCCAGCAGCTTAGTTTCGGACATCGGCTACACCTTC.

The J gene is TRBJ2-7, the V gene TRBV10-3; the D call may be TRBD1 or TRBD2 (5 bases each). This CDR3 spans 15 amino acids. Trimming took off 0 bases at V and 6 bases at J, with 15 bases between the two ends. CDR1 and CDR2 (germline): ENHRY, SYGVKD. The DNA for the CDR3 is TGTGCCATCAGTGAGTCTTTGACAGTCCGGGGCGAGCAGTACTTC. It encodes CAISESLTVRGEQYF.

This clone was seen only once. The V call is TRBV29-1, the J call TRBJ1-2, with 7 bases fitting TRBD1. This CDR3 contains 14 residues. The V gene end was trimmed by 1 base and the J gene end by 2 bases; junction bases not matched to a gene: 4. Germline V gives CDR1 SQVTM, CDR2 ANQGSEA. The CDR3, as DNA: TGCAGCGTTGAAGGGAGGGGGCGAAACTATGGCTACACCTTC. Protein: CSVEGRGRNYGYTF.

The V call is TRBV30, the J call TRBJ2-7; 9 bases are a match to TRBD1. V gave up 3 bases and J gave up 2 bases; unmatched junction bases: 5. The CDR3 extends over 14 amino acids. Per germline, CDR1 GTSNPN and CDR2 SVGIG (reference sequence). CDR3 in amino acids: CAWRGTGNPYEQYF. CDR3 nucleotide sequence: TGTGCCTGGAGGGGGACAGGGAACCCCTACGAGCAGTACTTC.

This clone showed up just a few times. V is TRBV7-9 and J is TRBJ1-3; 8 bases are a match to TRBD1. Germline CDR1 is SEHNR and CDR2 is FQNEAQ (reference sequence). V was clipped by 5 bases and J by 0 bases; unmatched bases: 3. The length of the CDR3 is 15 residues. DNA of the CDR3: TGTGCCAGCAGCCAGGGGACAGGCTCTGGAAACACCATATATTTT. Protein: CASSQGTGSGNTIYF. Supplemented by reference TRBV7-9 and TRBJ1-3, the full variable domain reads DTGVSQNPRHKITKRGQNVTFRCDPISEHNRLYWYRQTLGQGPEFLTYFQNEAQLEKSRLLSDRFSAERPKGSFSTLEIQRTEQGDSAMYLCASSQGTGSGNTIYFGEGSWLTVV.

The chain recombines TRBV9 with TRBJ2-7; TRBD1 matches at 7 bases. Looked up from germline, CDR1 is SGDLS and CDR2 is YYNGEE. J lost 5 bases, V lost 3 bases, and 5 bases had no gene match. This CDR3 region has 13 residues. The CDR3 region has the DNA TGTGCCAGCAGCGGTCAGGGGGACAACGAGCAGTACTTC. This encodes CASSGQGDNEQYF. Supplemented by reference TRBV9 and TRBJ2-7, the full variable domain reads DSGVTQTPKHLITATGQRVTLRCSPRSGDLSVYWYQQSLDQGLQFLIQYYNGEERAKGNILERFSAQQFPDLHSELNLSSLELGDSALYFCASSGQGDNEQYFGPGTRLTVT.

This sequence joins TRBV30 and TRBJ1-2; 7 bases are a match to TRBD1. Germline CDR1 is GTSNPN and CDR2 is SVGIG (reference sequence). Germline trimming cut 2 bases from V and 5 bases from J; bases unmatched to any gene: 5. There are 13 residues in the CDR3. The CDR3 is CAWSPLTGYGYTF. The CDR3 region has the DNA TGTGCCTGGAGTCCCCTGACAGGGTATGGCTACACCTTC.

J is TRBJ2-3 and V is TRBV2, with D possibly matching TRBD2 (5 bases). This CDR3 contains 15 residues. Looked up from germline, CDR1 is SNHLY and CDR2 is FYNNEI. V lost 5 bases and J lost 1, with 13 bases in between. CDR3 amino acids: CASSQGLAGTDTQYF. The CDR3 region has the DNA TGTGCCAGCAGTCAAGGACTGGCGGGCACAGATACGCAGTATTTT.

The J gene is TRBJ1-2, the V gene TRBV30; D perhaps matches TRBD1 (6 bases). Looked up from germline, CDR1 is GTSNPN and CDR2 is SVGIG (reference sequence). The length of the CDR3 is 14 residues. V lost 4 bases to trimming and J lost 1 base, with 13 bases between them. In DNA form, the CDR3 reads TGTGCCTGGACCGCCGGGACACATAACTATGGCTACACCTTC. Protein: CAWTAGTHNYGYTF.

The chain links TRBV27 to TRBJ2-5; 10 bases fit TRBD1. The CDR3 has 15 amino acids. V dropped 2 bases and J dropped 5; count of bases not matched to a gene: 5. CDR1 is MNHEY, CDR2 SMNVEV, per germline (reference sequence). CDR3 DNA: TGTGCCAGCAGTTTAGGGACAGGGGAAGGGGAGACCCAGTACTTC. Translating it yields CASSLGTGEGETQYF.

The rearrangement joins TRBV5-1 to TRBJ1-1; tentatively, D is TRBD1 (5 bases). There are 14 residues in the CDR3. Germline assignment: CDR1 SGHRS and CDR2 YFSETQ. V was cut by 1 base and J by 1 base, with 8 bases left in between. The CDR3 spells CASSLTQGNTEAFF. Written as DNA, the CDR3 is TGCGCCAGCAGCTTGACTCAGGGGAACACTGAAGCTTTCTTT.

This chain connects TRBV28 to TRBJ1-3, with D perhaps matching TRBD1 (5 bases). Trimming pared 7 bases from V and 8 bases from J, leaving 15 bases between. Germline V gives CDR1 MDHEN, CDR2 SYDVKM. The CDR3 is 13 residues long. For the CDR3, the DNA is TGTGCCAGCACTAAGACAGCCGTGGACACCATATATTTT. It codes for CASTKTAVDTIYF.

The gene calls are TRBV28 and TRBJ1-3; D unclear. Germline V gene data show CDR1 as MDHEN and CDR2 as SYDVKM. The CDR3 is 14 residues long. V lost 4 bases, J lost 0 bases, and 7 bases lay in between. CDR3 DNA sequence: TGTGCCAGCAGTTCTGACATCTCTGGAAACACCATATATTTT. Translation gives CASSSDISGNTIYF.

On this clone: The same CDR3 arises from other DNA sequences in this sample as well. The chain uses TRBV4-1 and TRBJ1-5; D not certain. V was clipped by 0 bases and J by 1 base, with 4 bases between them. This CDR3 contains 14 residues. Germline loops: CDR1 MGHRA, CDR2 YSYEKL. CDR3 coding DNA: TGCGCCAGCAGCCAAGATGGCAGCAATCAGCCCCAGCATTTT. It codes for CASSQDGSNQPQHF.

The chain employs TRBV19 and TRBJ2-3; D call uncertain. This CDR3 contains 11 residues. Germline CDR1 LNHDA, CDR2 SQIVND (reference sequence). The CDR3 sequence is CVTSHTDTQYF. CDR3 DNA sequence: TGTGTCACTTCACACACAGATACGCAGTATTTT.

V and J are TRBV10-1 and TRBJ1-1, with 7 bases that match TRBD1. Germline CDR1 WNHNN, CDR2 SYGVQD (reference sequence). Germline trimming cut 4 bases from V and 4 bases from J; bases unmatched to any gene: 6. CDR3 length: 14 residues. The CDR3 nucleotides read TGCGCCAGCAGTGTAAGGGGGCTCGCCACTGAAGCTTTCTTT. Protein product: CASSVRGLATEAFF.

The V and J genes are TRBV14 and TRBJ1-6; D uncertain. Trimming took 0 bases from V and 5 from J, leaving 11 bases between them. Germline loops: CDR1 SGHDN, CDR2 FVKESK. This CDR3 has 16 residues. For the CDR3, the DNA is TGTGCCAGCAGCCAAGATATGGGGAGGCATAATTCACCCCTCCACTTT. Protein sequence: CASSQDMGRHNSPLHF.

This chain uses TRBV5-5 with TRBJ2-5; 9 nucleotides agree with TRBD2. With 0 bases clipped from V and 4 bases from J, the junction kept 7 bases outside the gene matches. Germline V gives CDR1 SGHKS, CDR2 YYEKEE (reference sequence). This CDR3 comprises 16 residues. CDR3 sequence (DNA): TGTGCCAGCAGCTTGGTAGCGAGCGGGGGGTTAGAGACCCAGTACTTC. It encodes CASSLVASGGLETQYF.

The chain couples TRBV11-2 to TRBJ2-1; possible D gene TRBD1, 6 bases. CDR3 length: 19 residues. Germline CDR1 and CDR2: SGHAT and FQNNGV. Trimming pared 0 bases from V and 9 bases from J, leaving 27 bases between. The CDR3 loop reads CASSLDPGRGSLQKGEQFF. DNA for the CDR3: TGTGCCAGCAGCTTAGATCCGGGCAGGGGCTCCCTCCAAAAGGGTGAGCAGTTCTTC.

The J gene is TRBJ2-7, the V gene TRBV6-5; no clear D gene. Germline lookup yields CDR1 MNHEY and CDR2 SVGAGI. There are 15 residues in the CDR3. Trimming stripped 8 bases from V and 3 bases from J, with 20 bases between. This CDR3 is CASFTLRAGNYEQYF. In DNA, the CDR3 is TGTGCCAGCTTCACCCTACGGGCCGGCAACTACGAGCAGTACTTC.

The sample holds one count of this clone. This rearrangement joins TRBV27 to TRBJ1-5; 8 bases fit TRBD1. There are 15 residues in the CDR3. The V and J ends lost 9 bases and 5 bases, in that order; junction bases with no gene match: 12. Per germline, CDR1 MNHEY and CDR2 SMNVEV (reference sequence). CDR3 residues: CASPVWTGNYQPQHF. CDR3 in DNA: TGTGCCAGTCCCGTCTGGACAGGGAACTATCAGCCCCAGCATTTT.

On this clone itself: Distinct nucleotide sequences in the sample also encode this CDR3. The CDR3 sequence is CASSSGRSYGYTF. CDR3 DNA sequence: TGTGCCAGTAGTTCGGGCAGGTCCTATGGCTACACCTTC. The chain joins TRBV19 to TRBJ1-2; the D is unclear. The V gene lost 5 bases and the J gene lost 4 bases, with 11 bases spanning the gap. The germline CDR1 and CDR2 sequences are LNHDA and SQIVND (reference sequence). This CDR3 contains 13 residues.

The chain couples TRBV6-1 to TRBJ1-3; D uncertain. This CDR3 is built from 13 residues. Germline loops: CDR1 MNHNS, CDR2 SASEGT. Trimming cost V 1 base and J 4 bases, with 5 bases left between them. The CDR3 nucleotides are TGTGCCAGCAGTGAAGAAAAGGGAAACACCATATATTTT. Its protein is CASSEEKGNTIYF.

V and J are TRBV5-1 and TRBJ1-3; no firm D call. CDR1 and CDR2 (germline): SGHRS, YFSETQ. V was cut by 0 bases and J by 0 bases, with 7 bases left in between. The CDR3 covers 15 residues. The CDR3 DNA follows: TGCGCCAGCAGCTTGGAACGGACCTCTGGAAACACCATATATTTT. It codes for CASSLERTSGNTIYF. Complete variable domain (other parts from reference TRBV5-1 and TRBJ1-3): KAGVTQTPRYLIKTRGQQVTLSCSPISGHRSVSWYQQTPGQGLQFLFEYFSETQRNKGNFPGRFSGRQFSNSRSEMNVSTLELGDSALYLCASSLERTSGNTIYFGEGSWLTVV.

This chain links TRBV7-2 with TRBJ1-1; D gene unclear. V shed 4 bases and J shed 6 bases, with 15 bases lying between them. This CDR3 region has 14 residues. Germline CDR1 SGHTA, CDR2 FQGNSA. In nucleotides, the CDR3 is TGTGCCAGCAGCTCGGGTTACGGGAGGCCTGAAGCTTTCTTT. It codes for CASSSGYGRPEAFF.

The chain joins TRBV7-3 to TRBJ2-7, with 8 bases matching TRBD2. The germline V gene encodes CDR1 SGHTA and CDR2 FQGTGA. The length of the CDR3 is 13 residues. The V gene end was trimmed by 8 bases and the J gene end by 4 bases; junction bases not matched to a gene: 7. The CDR3 region is CASRGGGLYEQYF. DNA for the CDR3: TGTGCCAGCCGGGGGGGCGGCCTTTACGAGCAGTACTTC. The entire variable domain, with the rest obtained from reference TRBV7-3 and TRBJ2-7, is as follows: GAGVSQTPSNKVTEKGKYVELRCDPISGHTALYWYRQSLGQGPEFLIYFQGTGAADDSGLPNDRFFAVRPEGSVSTLKIQRTERGDSAVYLCASRGGGLYEQYFGPGTRLTVT.

The chain employs TRBV18 and TRBJ2-5; possibly TRBD1 or TRBD2 for D (6 bases each). CDR3 length equals 14 residues. V gave up 2 bases and J gave up 4 bases, with 11 bases separating them. Per germline, CDR1 KGHSH and CDR2 LQKENI. CDR3 in amino acids: CASSPSGAGETQYF. CDR3 sequence (DNA): TGTGCCAGCTCACCATCGGGGGCGGGAGAGACCCAGTACTTC.